This entry describes one TCR beta chain. What it recognizes is unknown. The data belong to a study of Tregs in tolerant kidney transplant recipients. Study-level results: The small number of patients limits these findings pending further validation. This study did not directly address biological reproducibility.

The germline gives CDR1 MGHRA, CDR2 YSYEKL. The V and J ends lost 0 bases and 3 bases respectively, with 15 bases between them. The CDR3 extends over 16 amino acids. Unstimulated Tregs (CD4+CD25+CD127-) and CD4+CD25- non-Tregs were sorted from PBMCs. Clones were sequenced by immunoSEQ multiplex PCR, and TCRdb holds only the in-frame ones, with some missing. Counted here are tens of thousands of clones, about 88% occurring once; the ten biggest clones make up around 0.38%. The genes are TRBV4-1 and TRBJ2-7; possibly TRBD2 for D (6 bases). The TCR comes from a human donor who received a combined kidney and bone marrow transplant. The specimen comprised CD4+ T cells from blood, sampled before the transplant. The CDR3 here is CASSQEGDGRNYEQYF. CDR3 in DNA: TGCGCCAGCAGCCAAGAGGGGGACGGGAGAAACTACGAGCAGTACTTC.